This entry lists 13 T cell receptor beta chains sequenced from one sample in a study of post-analysis software for immune sequencing data. General study results and limits: About five TRBV segments were more frequent in patients than controls; TRBV5-6, TRBV5-1 and TRBV20-1 belonged to this group.

Unique molecular identifiers were carried by the TCR beta cDNA libraries. TCRdb itself ran the PCR reads through MiXCR, one entry per CDR3 protein. The sample holds about 560,000 distinct CDR3 sequences, roughly 46% seen once. Their antigens remain unidentified. Sequencing used blood. These receptors came from a girl aged 5-17 years with multiple sclerosis.

As regards this clonotype: At one end the junction does not follow the germline gene, possibly because of a read error. The rearrangement links TRBV7-2 to TRBJ2-2, with D perhaps TRBD2 (6 bases). Germline-derived CDR1 and CDR2 are SGHTA and FQGNSA. The CDR3 covers 18 residues. In DNA, the CDR3 is TGTGCCAGCAGCTTATATGTTGGGGGGAGCGCGAACACCGGGGAACTGTTTTTT. Amino acids: CASSLYVGGSANTGELFF.

V and J are TRBV24-1 and TRBJ1-2; no definite D call. This CDR3 contains 13 residues. Germline V gives CDR1 KGHDR, CDR2 SFDVKD. V lost 3 bases, J lost 2 bases, and 6 bases lay in between. This chain's CDR3 is CATSDAANYGYTF. The CDR3 DNA reads as TGTGCCACCAGTGATGCGGCGAACTATGGCTACACCTTC.

V usage is TRBV12-3 or TRBV12-4 and J usage is TRBJ2-3; a weak D match, TRBD1 (6 bases). The CDR3 length is 13 residues. The V gene lost 4 bases and the J gene lost 4 bases, with 9 bases spanning the gap. The CDR3 loop reads CASSSRGADTQYF. CDR3 coding DNA: TGTGCCAGCAGTTCCAGGGGAGCAGATACGCAGTATTTT.

This chain connects TRBV7-9 to TRBJ1-5; no definite D call. The germline V gene has CDR1 SEHNR and CDR2 FQNEAQ (reference sequence). V lost 5 bases and J 3 bases, leaving 11 bases between the germline ends. This CDR3 is 14 amino acids long. This chain's CDR3 is CASSPGRINQPQHF. CDR3 nucleotides: TGTGCCAGCAGCCCAGGACGGATCAATCAGCCCCAGCATTTT.

This chain joins TRBV24-1 and TRBJ2-5; 8 bases match TRBD1. Looked up from germline, CDR1 is KGHDR and CDR2 is SFDVKD. The V segment lost 4 bases and the J segment 1 base; nucleotides outside the gene matches: 10. CDR3 length: 17 residues. This CDR3 reads CATSDAGGVSAQETQYF. The CDR3 nucleotides read TGTGCCACCAGTGACGCAGGGGGCGTCTCAGCCCAAGAGACCCAGTACTTC.

This clonotype turned up a few times. The chain recombines TRBV6-1 with TRBJ2-3, with 12 bases matching TRBD2. CDR1 MNHNS and CDR2 SASEGT come from the germline V gene. This CDR3 is 16 amino acids long. Trimming at V came to 0 bases and at J to 4 bases, leaving 2 bases not matched to a gene. The CDR3 here is CASSEALAGGPDTQYF. The DNA of the CDR3 is TGTGCCAGCAGTGAAGCGCTAGCGGGGGGGCCAGATACGCAGTATTTT.

This clonotype has more than one count but fewer than ten. The rearrangement joins TRBV29-1 to TRBJ2-7, with TRBD1 identical over 10 bases. CDR3 length equals 14 residues. The germline CDR1 and CDR2 sequences are SQVTM and ANQGSEA. V shed 4 bases, J shed 2 bases, and the junction held 5 bases outside the gene matches. The CDR3 DNA sequence: TGCAGCGTTGCCCGAGACAGGGGGCCCTACGAGCAGTACTTC. Its translation is CSVARDRGPYEQYF.

This clonotype was observed a single time. The V and J genes are TRBV20-1 and TRBJ2-7, with TRBD2 matching 7 bases. Germline lookup yields CDR1 DFQATT and CDR2 SNEGSKA (reference sequence). The junction had 7 bases not matched to a gene; V was cut back by 0 bases and J by 5 bases. This CDR3 spans 14 amino acids. CDR3 in amino acids: CSARDPTAGDEQYF. CDR3 DNA: TGCAGTGCTAGAGATCCCACTGCGGGGGACGAGCAGTACTTC.

The chain has TRBV10-3 and TRBJ1-6, with 8 bases identical to TRBD1. CDR1 ENHRY and CDR2 SYGVKD come from the germline V gene. J lost 7 bases, V lost 8 bases, and 4 bases had no gene match. The CDR3 contains 13 residues. The CDR3 region is CAIGQGENSPLHF. For the CDR3, the DNA is TGTGCCATCGGACAGGGAGAAAATTCACCCCTCCACTTT.

For the CDR3, the DNA is TGCGCCAGCAGGCCAGGGGCCCCCTCTGTGTGGGAGCAGTACTTC. Protein sequence: CASRPGAPSVWEQYF. This chain connects TRBV5-1 to TRBJ2-7, with a weak D call TRBD1 (6 bases). CDR3 length: 15 residues. The V end was cut by 5 bases, the J end by 7 bases, with 22 bases between. The germline CDR1 and CDR2 sequences are SGHRS and YFSETQ.

V usage is TRBV5-5 and J usage is TRBJ2-7, with D unresolved. Matching the DNA end better, TRBJ2-5 makes the J call doubtful. Germline V gene lookup returns CDR1 SGHKS and CDR2 YYEKEE (reference sequence). The CDR3 is 13 amino acids. The CDR3, as DNA: TGTGCCAGCTCCCGCCAGTGGGATGAGACCCAGTACTTC. This sequence encodes CASSRQWDETQYF.

This rearrangement joins TRBV5-1 to TRBJ2-3, with 7 bases that match TRBD1. Losses at the gene ends were 0 bases for V and 3 bases for J; bases not matched to a gene: 4. CDR1 is SGHRS and CDR2 is YFSETQ in the germline V gene. This CDR3 spans 15 amino acids. The CDR3 here is CASSLVGTATDTQYF. CDR3 nucleotide sequence: TGCGCCAGCAGCTTGGTGGGGACAGCAACAGATACGCAGTATTTT.

V and J are TRBV2 and TRBJ1-4; 8 nucleotides match TRBD1. This CDR3 is built from 14 residues. Germline V CDR1 and CDR2: SNHLY, FYNNEI. Trimming took 8 bases from V and 5 from J; bases not matched to a gene: 7. The CDR3 spells CASVRTGTNEKLFF. The CDR3 DNA reads TGTGCCAGCGTCCGGACAGGGACAAATGAAAAACTGTTTTTT.